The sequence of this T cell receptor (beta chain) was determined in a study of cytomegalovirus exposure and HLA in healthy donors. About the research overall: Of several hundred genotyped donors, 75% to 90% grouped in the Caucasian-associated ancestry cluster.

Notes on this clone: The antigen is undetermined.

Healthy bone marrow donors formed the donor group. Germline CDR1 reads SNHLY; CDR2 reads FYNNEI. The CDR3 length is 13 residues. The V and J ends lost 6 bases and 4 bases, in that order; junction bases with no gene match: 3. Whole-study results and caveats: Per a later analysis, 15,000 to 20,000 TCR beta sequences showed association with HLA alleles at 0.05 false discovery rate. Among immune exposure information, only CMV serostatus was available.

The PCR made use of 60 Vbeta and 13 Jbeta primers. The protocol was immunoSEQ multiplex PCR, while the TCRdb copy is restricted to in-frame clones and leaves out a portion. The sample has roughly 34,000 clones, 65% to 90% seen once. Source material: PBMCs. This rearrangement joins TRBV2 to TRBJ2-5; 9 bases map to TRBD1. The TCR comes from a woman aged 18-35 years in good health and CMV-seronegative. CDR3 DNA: TGTGCCAGCAGATCGACAGGGGGAGAGACCCAGTACTTC. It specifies CASRSTGGETQYF.